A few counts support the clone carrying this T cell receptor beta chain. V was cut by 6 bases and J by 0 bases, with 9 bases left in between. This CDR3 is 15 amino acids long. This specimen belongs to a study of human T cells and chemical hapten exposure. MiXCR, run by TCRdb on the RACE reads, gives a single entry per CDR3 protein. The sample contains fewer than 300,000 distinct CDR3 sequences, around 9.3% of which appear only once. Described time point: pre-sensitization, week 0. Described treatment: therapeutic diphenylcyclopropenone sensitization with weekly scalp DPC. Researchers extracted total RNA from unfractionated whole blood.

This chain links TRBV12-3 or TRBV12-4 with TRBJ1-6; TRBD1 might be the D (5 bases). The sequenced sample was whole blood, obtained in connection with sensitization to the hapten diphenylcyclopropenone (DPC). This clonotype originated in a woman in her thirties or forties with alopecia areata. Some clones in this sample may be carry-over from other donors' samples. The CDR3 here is CASRADSSYNSPLHF. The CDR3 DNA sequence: TGTGCCAGCAGGGCCGACAGCTCCTATAATTCACCCCTCCACTTT.